The rows below give T cell receptor beta chains drawn from one sample of a study of cytomegalovirus exposure and HLA in healthy donors. The protocol was immunoSEQ multiplex PCR, while the TCRdb copy is restricted to in-frame clones and leaves out a portion. The table records 110,000 or so clones, 13% to 15% of them present only once. The sample was PBMCs. The receptor source for this set is a female donor in good health and CMV-seronegative. Each CDR3 is given with its conserved first and last residue. The order of the fields is D gene, clone size, J gene, CDR3 length, V gene, CDR3 DNA, CDR3 protein. D genes are given only for firm matches. Clone size is not always given. Where it is, it says once, few, many or a class for expanded clones.

. | . | TRBJ2-1 | 13 | TRBV9 | TGTGCCAGCAGCGTAGACGCGGTCGGGGAGCAGTTCTTC | CASSVDAVGEQFF
TRBD2 | . | TRBJ2-3 | 15 | TRBV27 | TGTGCCAGCAGTCTCGAGGGACTAAGTACAGATACGCAGTATTTT | CASSLEGLSTDTQYF
TRBD1 | . | TRBJ2-7 | 11 | TRBV7-6 | TGTGCCAGCAGCTTAACGGGACAGTACTACTTC | CASSLTGQYYF
TRBD2 | few | TRBJ2-3 | 15 | TRBV27 | TGTGCCAGCAGCCTTACTAGCGGTGGCACAGATACGCAGTATTTT | CASSLTSGGTDTQYF
TRBD2 | . | TRBJ2-1 | 15 | TRBV7-7 | TGTGCTAGCAGCCCCACTAGCGGGAGTTCAAATGAGCAGTTCTTC | CASSPTSGSSNEQFF
. | . | TRBJ2-7 | 10 | TRBV28 | TGTGCCAGCAGCACCTACGAGCAGTACTTC | CASSTYEQYF
TRBD2 | . | TRBJ2-1 | 15 | TRBV27 | TGTGCCAGCAGTCCAACTAGCGGGGATTTAAATGAGCAGTTCTTC | CASSPTSGDLNEQFF
. | . | TRBJ2-7 | 13 | TRBV28 | TGTGCCAGCAGGCTTAGCTTCTCCTACGAGCAGTACTTC | CASRLSFSYEQYF
. | few | TRBJ2-2 | 12 | TRBV28 | TGTGCCAGCAAGTTGCGGGCCGGGGAGCTGTTTTTT | CASKLRAGELFF
. | . | TRBJ2-3 | 16 | TRBV7-9 | TGTGCCAGCAGCTTGAGGAGGGGAGGTAGAGCAGATACGCAGTATTTT | CASSLRRGGRADTQYF
. | few | TRBJ2-2 | 17 | TRBV4-3 | TGCGCCAGCAGCCAAGCTCAGGGAGGACGGCTCGGCGGGGAGCTGTTTTTT | CASSQAQGGRLGGELFF
TRBD2 | few | TRBJ2-1 | 16 | TRBV5-1 | TGCGCCAGCAGCTTCACTAGCGGGATTTCGTCGAATGAGCAGTTCTTC | CASSFTSGISSNEQFF
TRBD2 | . | TRBJ2-3 | 14 | TRBV2 | TGTGCCAGCAGATGGACTAGCGGCACAGATACGCAGTATTTT | CASRWTSGTDTQYF
TRBD2 | few | TRBJ2-1 | 18 | TRBV4-3 | TGCGCCAGCAGCCAAGACACGACTAGCGGGGCCCCCTACAATGAGCAGTTCTTC | CASSQDTTSGAPYNEQFF
. | few | TRBJ1-5 | 14 | TRBV5-1 | TGCGCCAGCAGCCCGGCGGGGAGAGAGCAGCCCCAGCATTTT | CASSPAGREQPQHF
. | few | TRBJ1-5 | 13 | TRBV19 | TGTGCCAGTAGTATTCAGGGGAGTCAGCCCCAGCATTTT | CASSIQGSQPQHF
TRBD1 | . | TRBJ1-2 | 16 | TRBV29-1 | TGCAGCGCGTTTCCCGGGACAGGGGTCAGTAACTATGGCTACACCTTC | CSAFPGTGVSNYGYTF
TRBD2 | few | TRBJ2-7 | 14 | TRBV9 | TGTGCCAGCAGCGTAGGCGGGGGGGCCTACGAGCAGTACTTC | CASSVGGGAYEQYF
. | . | TRBJ2-1 | 10 | TRBV29-1 | TGCAGCGTTGAGGTAGGGGGGGAGTTCTTC | CSVEVGGEFF
TRBD2 | . | TRBJ2-5 | 17 | TRBV11-3 | TGTGCCAGCAGCTTAAGGGGACTAGCGGGGGGAAAAGAGACCCAGTACTTC | CASSLRGLAGGKETQYF
. | . | TRBJ1-6 | 17 | TRBV4-3 | TGCGCCAGCAGCCAAGGGACTCCAATCGACCATAATTCACCCCTCCACTTT | CASSQGTPIDHNSPLHF
. | . | TRBJ2-1 | 16 | TRBV19 | TGTGCCAGTAGTATACTTCCGGGTAGCTCCTACAATGAGCAGTTCTTC | CASSILPGSSYNEQFF
. | . | TRBJ2-5 | 11 | TRBV10-3 | TGTGCCATCAAAGAGGAAGAGACCCAGTACTTC | CAIKEEETQYF
TRBD1 | . | TRBJ2-3 | 16 | TRBV5-6 | TGTGCCAGCAGCTTGGCAGGGGGTTTTCGCACAGATACGCAGTATTTT | CASSLAGGFRTDTQYF
. | . | TRBJ1-1 | 13 | TRBV19 | TGTGCCAGTAGTATGAGGCAGAACACTGAAGCTTTCTTT | CASSMRQNTEAFF